The T cell receptor (beta chain) under discussion was sequenced for a study of response to subunit inactivated influenza vaccine. In its sample, this clonotype was seen many times. Its cognate antigen is unknown. V was cut by 6 bases and J by 3 bases, with 11 bases left in between. The CDR3 contains 14 residues. TCRdb redid the calling of the RT-PCR reads with MiXCR, one entry per CDR3 protein. This table has hundreds of thousands of distinct CDR3 sequences, about 7.6% appearing once. Study-level results: That few new T cells are recruited by each seasonal influenza vaccination was the authors' suggestion.

The input for sequencing was PBMCs from blood, taken around 2 years after vaccination. The genes are TRBV12-3 or TRBV12-4 and TRBJ1-4; TRBD1 is a possible D gene (6 bases). The source of this sequence is a man in his fifties or sixties who received an inactivated influenza vaccine. CDR3 sequence: CASSTTGSNEKLFF. Here the CDR3 DNA reads TGTGCCAGCAGCACGACAGGCTCTAATGAAAAACTGTTTTTT.